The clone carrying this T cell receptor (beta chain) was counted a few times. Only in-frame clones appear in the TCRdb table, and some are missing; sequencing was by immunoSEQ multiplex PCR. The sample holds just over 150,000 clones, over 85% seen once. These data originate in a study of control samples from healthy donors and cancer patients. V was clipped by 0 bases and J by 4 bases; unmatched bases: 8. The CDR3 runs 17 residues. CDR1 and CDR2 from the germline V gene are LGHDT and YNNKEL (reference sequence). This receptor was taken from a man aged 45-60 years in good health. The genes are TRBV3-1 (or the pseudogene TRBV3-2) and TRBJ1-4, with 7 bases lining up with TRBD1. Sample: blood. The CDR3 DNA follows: TGTGCCAGCAGCCAAGATCTGGTGGGACAGAGTAATGAAAAACTGTTTTTT. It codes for CASSQDLVGQSNEKLFF.